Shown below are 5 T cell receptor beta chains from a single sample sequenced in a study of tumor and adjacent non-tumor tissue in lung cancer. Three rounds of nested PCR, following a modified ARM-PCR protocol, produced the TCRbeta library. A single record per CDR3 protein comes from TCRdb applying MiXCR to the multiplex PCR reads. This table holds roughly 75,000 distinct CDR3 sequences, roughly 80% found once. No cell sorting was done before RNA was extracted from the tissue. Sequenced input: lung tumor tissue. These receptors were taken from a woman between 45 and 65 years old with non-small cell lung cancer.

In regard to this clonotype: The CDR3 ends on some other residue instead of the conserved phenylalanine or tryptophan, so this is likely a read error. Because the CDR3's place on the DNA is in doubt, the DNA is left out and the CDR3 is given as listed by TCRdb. The chain's CDR3 is CATRAGWGTRELFY. The chain combines TRBV10-3 with TRBJ2-2; whether TRBD2, the table's D call, matches the DNA was not checked. The length of the CDR3 is 14 amino acids, counting both ends. Germline V gene data show CDR1 as ENHRY and CDR2 as SYGVKD.

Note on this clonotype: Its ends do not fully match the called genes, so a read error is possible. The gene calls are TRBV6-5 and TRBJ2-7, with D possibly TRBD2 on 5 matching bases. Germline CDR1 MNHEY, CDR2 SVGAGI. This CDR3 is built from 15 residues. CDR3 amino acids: CTSSYSRVAGYEQYF. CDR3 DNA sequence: TGTACCAGCAGTTACTCGAGGGTCGCTGGATACGAGCAGTATTTC.

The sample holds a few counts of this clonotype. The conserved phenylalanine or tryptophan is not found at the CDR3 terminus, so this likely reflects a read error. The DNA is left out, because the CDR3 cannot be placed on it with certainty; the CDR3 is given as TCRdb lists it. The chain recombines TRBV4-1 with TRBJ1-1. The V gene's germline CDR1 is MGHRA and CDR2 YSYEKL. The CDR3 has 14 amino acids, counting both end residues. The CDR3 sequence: CASSQESLNTETFS.

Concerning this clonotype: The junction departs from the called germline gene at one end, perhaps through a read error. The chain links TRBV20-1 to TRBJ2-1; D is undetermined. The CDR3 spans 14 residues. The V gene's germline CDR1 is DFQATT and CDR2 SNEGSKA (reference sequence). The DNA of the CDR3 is TGCAGTGATAGAAGTTCGTCTACCCAAATTGAGCAGTTCTTC. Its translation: CSDRSSSTQIEQFF.

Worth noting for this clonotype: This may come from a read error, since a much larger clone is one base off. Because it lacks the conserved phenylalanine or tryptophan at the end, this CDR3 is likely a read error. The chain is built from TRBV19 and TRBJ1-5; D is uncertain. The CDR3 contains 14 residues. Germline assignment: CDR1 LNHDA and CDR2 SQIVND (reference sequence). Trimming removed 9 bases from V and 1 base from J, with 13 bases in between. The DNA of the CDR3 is TGTGCCAGCTCTGACCCCGCGAGCAATCAGCCCCAGCATTCT. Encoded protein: CASSDPASNQPQHS.